The rows below give T cell receptor beta chains drawn from one sample of a study of OX40 agonist ivuxolimab in advanced cancers. Sequencing used immunoSEQ multiplex PCR; TCRdb keeps in-frame clones, though not all of them. The sample yields about 68,000 clones, over 65% seen once. Sequenced material: CD4+ or CD8+ T cells sorted from blood, taken in a trial of the OX40 agonist ivuxolimab. Source of these receptors: an adult with an advanced solid tumor such as melanoma, head and neck, liver or kidney cancer. The CDR3 runs from the conserved cysteine through the conserved F or W. Clone size is stated in some rows and not others, as once, few, many or a class when expanded.

size	J	V	CDR3
few	TRBJ1-2	TRBV7-9	CASSLSTGGGYTF
-	TRBJ1-2	TRBV9	CASSVVGTSHGYTF
few	TRBJ1-1	TRBV29-1	CSVDVTMNTEAFF
few	TRBJ1-1	TRBV29-1	CSVGRGDTEAFF
-	TRBJ1-2	TRBV4-1	CASSRPRDSLNYGYTF
-	TRBJ1-2	TRBV9	CASGDRGLGYTF
-	TRBJ1-1	TRBV4-2	CASSQEAGQDTEAFF
-	TRBJ1-1	TRBV18	CASSWDRANTEAFF
once	TRBJ2-1	TRBV7-8	CASTQTGAEQFF
-	TRBJ1-1	TRBV7-2	CASRRGGDPNTEAFF
-	TRBJ2-6	TRBV9	CASSVSQGSGANVLTF
-	TRBJ2-3	TRBV18	CASSRDGTDTQYF
-	TRBJ2-3	TRBV25-1	CASSDSLGRGPDTQYF
-	TRBJ1-1	TRBV5-5	CASSSGQGKRGAFF
-	TRBJ1-5	TRBV18	CASSLWGQGGDQPQHF
-	TRBJ1-3	TRBV5-1	CASSLAFGHGAWRGNTIYF
-	TRBJ2-7	TRBV12-5	CASGPGTAVDSYEQYF
-	TRBJ1-4	TRBV18	CASSPRVMELEKLFF
once	TRBJ1-6	TRBV25-1	CASSRTGTYNSPLHF
-	TRBJ1-2	TRBV7-2	CASSLVGAINYGYTF
once	TRBJ1-5	TRBV6-1	CATHRGNQPQHF
-	TRBJ1-2	TRBV6-5	CASSYSTQNYGYTF
-	TRBJ1-5	TRBV5-1	CASSLVPAGTNQPQHF
-	TRBJ1-5	TRBV11-2	CASSQAYVTHDNQPQHF
-	TRBJ1-2	TRBV5-1	CASRLVPGDANYGYTF
-	TRBJ1-1	TRBV25-1	CASSADRGDTEAFF
-	TRBJ2-7	TRBV11-2	CASSPRTAYEQYF
-	TRBJ2-1	TRBV29-1	CSVEQQGNEQFF
-	TRBJ2-5	TRBV4-1	CASSPGPSGVGETQYF
-	TRBJ1-1	TRBV18	CASSPRETEAFF
-	TRBJ2-7	TRBV6-1	CASKGNSYEQYF
-	TRBJ2-3	TRBV12-5	CASPGGSGTDTQYF
once	TRBJ1-2	TRBV5-1	CASSLGVDTYGYTF
-	TRBJ1-4	TRBV5-1	CASSQGGDSPLRGKLFF
-	TRBJ1-6	TRBV19	CASSMPEGIRDGYSPLHF
-	TRBJ1-5	TRBV6-5	CASSYSGLTDQPQHF
-	TRBJ1-5	TRBV7-9	CASSPSGQLNQPQHF
-	TRBJ1-5	TRBV6-6	CASSYSSTPNQPQHF
-	TRBJ1-4	TRBV6-5	CASSRDSGREEKLFF
once	TRBJ1-2	TRBV11-3	CASSLQGYGYTF